Described below is a single TCR beta chain sequence and its context. This receptor's antigen is unknown. The input lacks base qualities; no much larger clone sits a single base away. This record comes from a study of blood T cell repertoires in COVID-19 (dated by TCRdb to the early 2020s). Some background on the complete study: Samples covering the acute and convalescent phases of COVID-19 were provided by collaborators in the United States, Italy and Spain. The material from the prospective study consisted of cDNA or gDNA derived from T cells, B-cell-depleted T cells, or PBMCs. Where available, HLA class I and class II types were taken from metadata supplied by the sample provider and were not determined by assay-based typing. The samples were drawn from the first 160 participants of the ongoing ImmuneRACE study and from 950 to 1,500 subjects provided by 6 global collaborators. Deeply sampled blood TCRbeta repertoires from subjects exposed to, actively infected with, or recovered from COVID-19 were included in the dataset. Sample metadata almost always included a de-identified subject ID, COVID-19 status, age in years and sex. The repertoires were released in a freely available public database intended as a resource for research on the immune response to SARS-CoV-2. Broad study findings and their caveats: Clinical and demographic metadata were provided uncurated, with the amount varying by source and participant.

Each collaborating institution followed its own protocols to collect whole blood in K2EDTA tubes. Collaborator samples were shipped for TCRbeta analysis as frozen whole blood, isolated PBMCs, or DNA extracted from either sample type. TCRbeta CDR3 regions were amplified from genomic DNA using the immunoSEQ Assay, a bias-controlled multiplex PCR. As for how the authors treated the data: Nucleated cell counts per sample were estimated from amplification of reference gene primers within the assay. To quantify the absolute abundance of each unique TCRbeta CDR3 rearrangement, sequence reads were collapsed and filtered. For each sample, productive Simpson clonality was calculated as the square root of Simpson's diversity index over productive rearrangements. TCRdb holds this immuneACCESS table with in-frame rearrangements only. Some clones are missing; in checked studies, unresolved V genes explain under half, and the rest has no known cause. Clone size and the V and J calls come from that table; the DNA yielded D and trimming. The table for this sample lists 80,000 or so clones; more than 80% of them were counted only once. Of the sample, 18% falls within the top ten clones.

V loses 6 bases at its end and J loses 3 bases; junction bases beyond the gene matches: 7. CDR1 and CDR2, per the germline V gene, are MGHRA and YSYEKL. CDR3 length: 15 amino acids, cysteine to phenylalanine. Kept here is only the CDR3 DNA, which spans 45 bases and is read in frame from base 1. The sequence derives from a woman aged 60-75 years with acute or convalescent COVID-19. In this chain, TRBV4-1 is recombined with TRBJ2-3; 9 bases in the middle match TRBD2. The sample consisted of peripheral blood. The DNA sequence is TGCGCCAGCAGGGCAGCGGGGGGCCGAACAGATACGCAGTATTTT. Its protein is CASRAAGGRTDTQYF.